These T cell receptor beta chains were read from a single sample in a study of identical twins. TCRdb re-analysed the 5' RACE reads in MiXCR, keeping a single row per CDR3 protein. The repertoire has 1.5 million to 2 million distinct CDR3 sequences, about 30% of them found once; the top ten carry around 0.25%. Sample: cord blood. The source of these receptors is a newborn girl in good health. The CDR3 runs from the conserved cysteine through the conserved F or W. A D gene is named only where the DNA matches it firmly. Clone size is not always given. Where it is, it says once, few, many or a class for expanded clones.

J gene	D gene	V gene	clone size	CDR3 protein	CDR3 DNA
TRBJ2-6	TRBD1	TRBV5-6	few	CASSGTGTGIPYSGANVLTF	TGTGCCAGCAGCGGAACCGGGACAGGAATACCCTACTCTGGGGCCAACGTCCTGACTTTC
TRBJ2-1	TRBD2	TRBV24-1	few	CATSGTLAEAYNEQFF	TGTGCCACCAGTGGCACGCTAGCGGAGGCCTACAATGAGCAGTTCTTC
TRBJ1-6	TRBD1	TRBV20-1	NA	CSASDRGPNSPLHF	TGCAGTGCTAGTGACAGGGGGCCTAATTCACCCCTCCACTTT
TRBJ2-5	NA	TRBV5-1	NA	CASSRTGREETQYF	TGCGCCAGCAGCCGGACAGGGAGGGAGGAGACCCAGTACTTC
TRBJ2-1	NA	TRBV3-1	NA	CASSQDLTGQFF	TGTGCCAGCAGCCAAGATCTCACGGGGCAGTTCTTC
TRBJ2-5	NA	TRBV20-1	few	CSATLMILQETQYF	TGCAGTGCCACCCTAATGATCCTCCAAGAGACCCAGTACTTC
TRBJ2-1	NA	TRBV20-1	NA	CSARGLHSYNEQFF	TGCAGTGCTAGAGGACTGCACTCCTACAATGAGCAGTTCTTC
TRBJ1-5	NA	TRBV7-9	few	CASSHRTRDQPQHF	TGTGCCAGCAGCCACAGGACTCGGGATCAGCCCCAGCATTTT
TRBJ2-7	NA	TRBV28	few	CASNSHRGQDGVQYF	TGTGCCAGCAATTCCCACCGTGGCCAGGATGGTGTGCAGTACTTC
TRBJ2-2	TRBD2	TRBV6-1	NA	CASRLAGVAGELFF	TGTGCCAGCAGACTAGCGGGAGTGGCCGGGGAGCTGTTTTTT
TRBJ1-1	TRBD1	TRBV12-3/TRBV12-4	NA	CASSPAEDRGPTEAFF	TGTGCCAGCAGTCCGGCCGAAGACAGGGGACCCACTGAAGCTTTCTTT
TRBJ2-7	TRBD2	TRBV5-1	NA	CASSFEREGYEQYF	TGCGCCAGCAGCTTCGAGCGGGAAGGCTACGAGCAGTACTTC
TRBJ2-7	TRBD2	TRBV20-1	NA	CSAPSPRLAGAMGQYF	TGCAGTGCTCCATCCCCCCGTCTAGCGGGAGCTATGGGGCAGTACTTC
TRBJ2-1	NA	TRBV19	NA	CASTLGGEAWNEQFF	TGTGCCAGTACTCTGGGCGGGGAAGCTTGGAATGAGCAGTTCTTC
TRBJ2-7	TRBD1	TRBV20-1	NA	CSARGLDRGNEQYF	TGCAGTGCTAGAGGGCTTGACAGGGGCAATGAGCAGTACTTC
TRBJ2-3	TRBD1	TRBV3-1	NA	CASQEDRFTDTQYF	TGTGCCAGCCAAGAGGACAGGTTCACAGATACGCAGTATTTT
TRBJ1-6	NA	TRBV27	NA	CASSFWRGHNSPLHF	TGTGCCAGCAGTTTCTGGCGGGGGCATAATTCACCCCTCCACTTT
TRBJ1-2	NA	TRBV5-6	NA	CASSRLVPNYGYTF	TGTGCCAGCAGCCGACTAGTCCCTAACTATGGCTACACCTTC
TRBJ2-5	TRBD2	TRBV28	few	CASSLEGGREETQYF	TGTGCCAGCAGTCTGGAGGGCGGGAGAGAAGAGACCCAGTACTTC
TRBJ1-1	NA	TRBV20-1	NA	CSAQTGANTEAFF	TGCAGTGCCCAAACGGGGGCGAACACTGAAGCTTTCTTT
TRBJ2-5	TRBD2	TRBV4-2	NA	CASSQGTSWGNEQYF	TGTGCCAGCAGCCAGGGGACTAGCTGGGGCAATGAGCAGTACTTC
TRBJ1-1	NA	TRBV25-1	NA	CASSETGRMNTEAFF	TGTGCCAGCAGTGAAACAGGTCGGATGAACACTGAAGCTTTCTTT
TRBJ1-1	NA	TRBV28	NA	CASSLYQGGTEAFF	TGTGCCAGCAGTTTATATCAGGGCGGCACTGAAGCTTTCTTT
TRBJ2-3	NA	TRBV20-1	few	CSAREGGGGLQDTQYF	TGCAGTGCTCGAGAGGGAGGGGGAGGACTACAAGATACGCAGTATTTT
TRBJ2-7	NA	TRBV20-1	NA	CSSGATPQKSYNEQYF	TGCAGCAGCGGCGCAACCCCTCAAAAATCCTACAATGAGCAGTACTTC
TRBJ2-1	NA	TRBV27	NA	CASSLSVTSNNEQFF	TGTGCCAGCAGTTTATCAGTGACTAGTAACAATGAGCAGTTCTTC
TRBJ1-6	NA	TRBV4-1	NA	CASSRLTGTNSPLHF	TGCGCCAGCAGCCGCCTAACGGGGACGAATTCACCCCTCCACTTT
TRBJ2-1	TRBD2	TRBV28	NA	CATRTNLAGGPYNEQFF	TGTGCCACCCGTACCAACCTAGCGGGAGGGCCGTACAATGAGCAGTTCTTC
TRBJ2-3	TRBD2	TRBV25-1	few	CASTPGGLAGALHYTQYF	TGTGCCAGCACCCCGGGTGGGCTAGCGGGAGCCCTCCACTATACGCAGTATTTT
TRBJ2-3	NA	TRBV20-1	many	CSATGGSTDTQYF	TGCAGTGCTACGGGCGGAAGCACAGATACGCAGTATTTT